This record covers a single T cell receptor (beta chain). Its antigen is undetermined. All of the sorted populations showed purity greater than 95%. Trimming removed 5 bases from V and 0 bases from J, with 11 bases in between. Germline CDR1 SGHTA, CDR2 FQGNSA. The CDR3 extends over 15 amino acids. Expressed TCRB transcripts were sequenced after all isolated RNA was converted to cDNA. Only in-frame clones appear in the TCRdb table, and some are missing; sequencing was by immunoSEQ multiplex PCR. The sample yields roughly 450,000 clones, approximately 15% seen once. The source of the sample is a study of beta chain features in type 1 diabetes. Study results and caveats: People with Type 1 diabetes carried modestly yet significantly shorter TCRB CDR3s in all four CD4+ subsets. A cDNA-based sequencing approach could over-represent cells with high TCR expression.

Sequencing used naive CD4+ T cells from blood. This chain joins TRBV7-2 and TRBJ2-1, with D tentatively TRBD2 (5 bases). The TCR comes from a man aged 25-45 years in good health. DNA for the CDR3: TGTGCCAGCAGCCAGACCCGGGGCTCCTACAATGAGCAGTTCTTC. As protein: CASSQTRGSYNEQFF.